A single sample is the source of the 7 T cell receptor beta chains below, sequenced in a study of T cells in Graves' hyperthyroidism and ophthalmopathy. Regions amplified from RNA transcripts were the TCR beta CDR3 regions. First-round RT-PCR targeting the TCR CDR3 was performed with the HTBI primer set. TCRdb passed the multiplex PCR reads through MiXCR, listing each CDR3 protein once. The repertoire includes over 250,000 distinct CDR3 sequences, roughly 15% of them detected once, and almost 35% sits in the top ten. Input material: blood. The receptors shown here come from a woman in her forties with Graves' ophthalmopathy.

This chain uses TRBV30 with TRBJ1-5; D not certain. Germline V gives CDR1 GTSNPN, CDR2 SVGIG (reference sequence). The CDR3 is made up of 15 amino acids. V was trimmed by 0 bases and J by 0 bases, leaving 9 bases between them. CDR3 coding DNA: TGTGCCTGGAGTGTATTCGGTCTTAGCAATCAGCCCCAGCATTTT. Encoded protein: CAWSVFGLSNQPQHF.

This clonotype was seen ten or more times. The genes are TRBV20-1 and TRBJ2-5; maybe TRBD2 (6 bases). Trimming removed 3 bases at V and 5 bases at J, with 10 bases between. This CDR3 region has 12 residues. Germline V lookup: CDR1 DFQATT, CDR2 SNEGSKA (reference sequence). In nucleotides, the CDR3 is TGCAGTGCTAGCGGGGGTGCGGAGACCCAGTACTTC. This gives the protein CSASGGAETQYF.

This clonotype appeared many times. The chain has TRBV29-1 and TRBJ2-7; no firm D call. The V end was cut by 6 bases, the J end by 5 bases, with 17 bases between. This CDR3 contains 13 residues. Germline V gene lookup returns CDR1 SQVTM and CDR2 ANQGSEA. Written as DNA, the CDR3 is TGCAGCGTGATTCCGAGCCGGGTCAACGAGCAGTACTTC. Translation gives CSVIPSRVNEQYF.

This clonotype was observed a few times. The chain employs TRBV4-1 and TRBJ1-3; no reliable D call. Germline CDR1 reads MGHRA; CDR2 reads YSYEKL. The CDR3 has 17 residues. The V gene lost 4 bases and the J gene lost 0 bases, with 16 bases spanning the gap. Here the CDR3 reads CASSRREGPSSGNTIYF. Written as DNA, the CDR3 is TGCGCCAGCAGCCGACGAGAGGGCCCGTCCTCTGGAAACACCATATATTTT.

This clonotype showed up many times. The chain has TRBV2 and TRBJ1-2; D gene ambiguous. The length of the CDR3 is 16 residues. V was trimmed by 4 bases and J by 4 bases, leaving 19 bases between them. The V gene's germline CDR1 is SNHLY and CDR2 FYNNEI. The CDR3 DNA sequence: TGTGCCAGCAGTGCCGCGACACACCACGGAGCCTATGGCTACACCTTC. Translated, it gives CASSAATHHGAYGYTF.

This clonotype was observed a few times. This chain uses TRBV4-1 with TRBJ2-4; D is perhaps TRBD2 (6 bases). CDR3 length: 15 amino acids. Germline values: CDR1 MGHRA, CDR2 YSYEKL. V lost 0 bases and J lost 8, with 14 bases in between. The CDR3 is CASSQDPTRRDIQYF. The CDR3 region has the DNA TGCGCCAGCAGCCAAGATCCAACCCGGAGGGACATTCAGTACTTC.

This clonotype was detected only a few times. V and J are TRBV15 and TRBJ2-7; D gene uncertain. This CDR3 is built from 15 residues. V gave up 4 bases and J gave up 2 bases, with 15 bases separating them. Germline V CDR1 and CDR2: LNHNV, YYDKDF (reference sequence). CDR3 residues: CATSNLRGKTYEQYF. The CDR3 bases are TGTGCCACCAGCAACCTAAGAGGCAAAACCTACGAGCAGTACTTC.